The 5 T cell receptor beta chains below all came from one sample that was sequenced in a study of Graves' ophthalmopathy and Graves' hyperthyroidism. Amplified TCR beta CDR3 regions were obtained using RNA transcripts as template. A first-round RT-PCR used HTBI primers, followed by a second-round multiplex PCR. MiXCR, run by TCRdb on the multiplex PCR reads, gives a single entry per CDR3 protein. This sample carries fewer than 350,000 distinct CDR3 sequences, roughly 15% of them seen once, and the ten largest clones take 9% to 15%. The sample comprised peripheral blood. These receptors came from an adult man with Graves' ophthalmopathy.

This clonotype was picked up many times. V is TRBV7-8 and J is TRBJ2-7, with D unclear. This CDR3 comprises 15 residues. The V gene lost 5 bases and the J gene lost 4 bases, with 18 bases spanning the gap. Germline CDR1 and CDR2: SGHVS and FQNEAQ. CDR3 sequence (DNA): TGTGCCAGCAGCCTCCCTGGGGTAGCCGGATACGAGCAGTACTTC. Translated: CASSLPGVAGYEQYF.

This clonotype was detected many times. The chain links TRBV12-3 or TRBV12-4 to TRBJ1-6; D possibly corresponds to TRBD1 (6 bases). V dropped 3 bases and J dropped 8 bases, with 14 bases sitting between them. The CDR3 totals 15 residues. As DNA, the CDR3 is TGTGCCAGCAGTTTGCGGGACACAACCTATTCACCCCTCCACTTT. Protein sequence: CASSLRDTTYSPLHF.

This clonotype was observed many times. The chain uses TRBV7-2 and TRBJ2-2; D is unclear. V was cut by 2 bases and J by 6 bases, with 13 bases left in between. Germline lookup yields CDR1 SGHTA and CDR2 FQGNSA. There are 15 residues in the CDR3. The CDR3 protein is CASSLSRPSSGELFF. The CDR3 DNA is TGTGCCAGCAGCTTAAGCCGCCCCTCGTCCGGGGAGCTGTTTTTT.

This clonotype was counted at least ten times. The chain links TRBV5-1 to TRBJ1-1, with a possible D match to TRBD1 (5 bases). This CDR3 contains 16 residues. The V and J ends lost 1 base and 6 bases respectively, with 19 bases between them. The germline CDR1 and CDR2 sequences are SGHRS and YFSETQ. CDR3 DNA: TGCGCCAGCAGCTTGTTTGGGGGTCGGGACCTACCTGAAGCTTTCTTT. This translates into CASSLFGGRDLPEAFF.

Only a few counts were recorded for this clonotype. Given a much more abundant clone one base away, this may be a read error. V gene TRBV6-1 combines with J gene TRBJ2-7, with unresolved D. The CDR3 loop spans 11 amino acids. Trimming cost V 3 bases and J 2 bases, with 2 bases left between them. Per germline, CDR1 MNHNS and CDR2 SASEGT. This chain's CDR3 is CASSEPYEQYF. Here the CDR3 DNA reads TGTGCCAGCAGTGAGCCCTACGAGCAGTACTTC.